These 6 T cell receptor beta chains were all obtained from the same sample, sequenced in a study of cytomegalovirus exposure and HLA in healthy donors. PCR primers comprised 60 Vbeta and 13 Jbeta primers. Sequencing was performed with immunoSEQ multiplex PCR; in TCRdb, only in-frame clones are kept and a portion is missing. This sample yields 150,000 to 200,000 clones, of which approximately 11% are seen a single time; 7.5% to 10% belongs to the top ten. Sequencing was performed on PBMCs. These receptors came from a man aged 50 or older in good health and CMV-seropositive.

The chain uses TRBV5-1 and TRBJ2-2, with TRBD1 matching 11 bases. The CDR3 has 16 residues. From germline, CDR1 is SGHRS and CDR2 YFSETQ. Unmatched junction bases numbered 8, after V lost 7 bases and J lost 3 bases. Here the CDR3 DNA reads TGCGCCAGCTTCGCCGGGACAGGGGGGCACACCGGGGAGCTGTTTTTT. It translates to CASFAGTGGHTGELFF. Full variable domain (remainder filled in from reference TRBV5-1 and TRBJ2-2): KAGVTQTPRYLIKTRGQQVTLSCSPISGHRSVSWYQQTPGQGLQFLFEYFSETQRNKGNFPGRFSGRQFSNSRSEMNVSTLELGDSALYLCASFAGTGGHTGELFFGEGSRLTVL.

The chain is built from TRBV6-5 and TRBJ1-1; D not resolved. This CDR3 has 13 residues. V lost 5 bases and J lost 1, with 8 bases in between. Germline CDR1 is MNHEY and CDR2 is SVGAGI. CDR3 DNA: TGTGCCAGCAGTCTAACCCAGAACACTGAAGCTTTCTTT. It encodes CASSLTQNTEAFF.

This clone showed up just a few times. The chain combines TRBV30 with TRBJ2-7, with D maybe TRBD1 (5 bases). The germline CDR1 and CDR2 sequences are GTSNPN and SVGIG (reference sequence). The V gene lost 0 bases and the J gene lost 2 bases, with 8 bases spanning the gap. CDR3 size: 13 residues. CDR3 sequence reads: CAWSVSGPYEQYF. The CDR3 nucleotides read TGTGCCTGGAGTGTATCAGGGCCCTACGAGCAGTACTTC.

J is TRBJ1-1 and V is TRBV2; 7 bases match TRBD1. Germline-derived CDR1 and CDR2 are SNHLY and FYNNEI. Trimming took 6 bases from V and 1 from J; bases not matched to a gene: 8. The length of the CDR3 is 15 residues. Written as DNA, the CDR3 is TGTGCCAGCAGAGGATACAGGGGTACGAACACTGAAGCTTTCTTT. Protein product: CASRGYRGTNTEAFF.

This clone has just a few counts. This chain's CDR3 is CASSLRGSGGLPETQYF. Written as DNA, the CDR3 is TGTGCCAGCAGCTTAAGGGGTAGCGGGGGGCTCCCAGAGACCCAGTACTTC. The V and J genes are TRBV7-2 and TRBJ2-5; 10 positions match TRBD2. Germline CDR1 and CDR2: SGHTA and FQGNSA. The CDR3 has 17 amino acids. The V and J ends lost 2 bases and 4 bases, in that order; junction bases with no gene match: 10.

The V call is TRBV5-1, the J call TRBJ2-1, with a weak D call TRBD1 (6 bases). The V and J ends lost 4 bases and 0 bases respectively, with 14 bases between them. The CDR3 runs to 16 residues. The V gene's germline CDR1 is SGHRS and CDR2 YFSETQ. The CDR3 region is CASSPVGQNSYNEQFF. CDR3 sequence (DNA): TGCGCCAGCAGCCCCGTAGGACAGAACTCCTACAATGAGCAGTTCTTC.